This TCR beta chain was captured by sequencing in a study of control samples from healthy donors and cancer patients. Using immunoSEQ multiplex PCR, the repertoire was profiled, and TCRdb retains in-frame clones only, with some absent. The table includes about 120,000 clones, around 92% detected once. Germline assignment: CDR1 SQVTM and CDR2 ANQGSEA. The CDR3 has 13 residues. Trimming removed 7 bases from V and 5 bases from J; junction bases left unmatched: 10. The sequenced material came from blood. This TCR was sampled from a man aged 45-65 years in good health. The chain joins TRBV29-1 to TRBJ2-5, with 7 bases aligning to TRBD1. In DNA, the CDR3 is TGCAGCGCACAACTGAACAGGGGTGAGACCCAGTACTTC. Its translation is CSAQLNRGETQYF.